The rows below give T cell receptor beta chains drawn from one sample of a study of T cell repertoires in cytomegalovirus infection. The antigens of these receptors remain unknown. TCRdb reanalysed the reads using MiXCR and keeps one entry per CDR3 protein. The table shows around 710,000 distinct CDR3 sequences, with about 27% occurring only once. Specimen: cultured CD8+ T cells from PBMCs, collected from culture after CMV antigen stimulation. Receptors were obtained from a human donor in good health (CMV status not recorded). Some clones in this sample may be carry-over from other donors' samples. Each CDR3 is given with its conserved first and last residue. D genes are given only for firm matches. Expanded clones are given a class, and other clones once, few, many or no size at all.

cdr3_aa	cdr3_nt	d_call	v_call	j_call	cdr3_length	clone_size
CASSEPGGAQGPGTDTQYF	TGTGCCAGCAGCGAACCGGGGGGGGCTCAGGGTCCGGGCACAGATACGCAGTATTTT	TRBD2	TRBV12-3/TRBV12-4	TRBJ2-3	19	NA
CASSYSRQTGSNQPQHF	TGTGCCAGCAGTTACTCAAGGCAGACAGGGAGCAATCAGCCCCAGCATTTT	TRBD1	TRBV6-2/TRBV6-3	TRBJ1-5	17	NA
CASSPRSGLAKNIQYF	TGTGCCAGCAGCCCACGTAGCGGTTTAGCCAAAAACATTCAGTACTTC	NA	TRBV9	TRBJ2-4	16	NA
CSASRTGGLSNQPQHF	TGCAGTGCTAGCCGGACAGGGGGACTTAGCAATCAGCCCCAGCATTTT	TRBD1	TRBV20-1	TRBJ1-5	16	NA
CASSSSRTRGLSSPLHF	TGTGCCAGCAGCTCCTCCCGTACCAGGGGGCTAAGTTCACCCCTCCACTTT	TRBD1	TRBV7-2	TRBJ1-6	17	many
CASSPSQRGYEQYF	TGTGCCAGCTCACCTTCTCAGCGGGGGTACGAGCAGTACTTC	TRBD2	TRBV18	TRBJ2-7	14	few
CASIGTAGNTIYF	TGTGCCAGCATCGGGACAGCTGGAAACACCATATATTTT	TRBD1	TRBV7-8	TRBJ1-3	13	few
CASTSNRVKSPLHF	TGTGCCAGCACCTCGAACAGGGTAAAGTCACCCCTCCACTTT	NA	TRBV12-3/TRBV12-4	TRBJ1-6	14	few
CASSLGQGTETQYF	TGTGCCAGCAGCTTAGGTCAGGGGACAGAGACCCAGTACTTC	NA	TRBV7-6	TRBJ2-5	14	few
CASSYSPPPDTQYF	TGTGCCAGCAGTTACTCGCCCCCCCCAGATACGCAGTATTTT	NA	TRBV6-5	TRBJ2-3	14	many
CASSPRGGGKETQYF	TGCGCCAGCAGCCCCCGGGGGGGGGGAAAAGAGACCCAGTACTTC	TRBD2	TRBV4-3	TRBJ2-5	15	NA
CASSDRLAGERPDTQYF	TGTGCCAGCAGCGACCGACTAGCGGGGGAGCGGCCAGATACGCAGTATTTT	TRBD2	TRBV7-6	TRBJ2-3	17	NA
CASSLGVKRGQLGYGYTF	TGTGCCAGCAGCTTAGGGGTAAAGCGGGGACAGCTGGGCTATGGCTACACCTTC	TRBD1	TRBV7-2	TRBJ1-2	18	many
CASRSGRGPYGYTF	TGTGCCAGCAGGTCTGGGCGGGGTCCCTATGGCTACACCTTC	NA	TRBV6-1	TRBJ1-2	14	many
CASSDRTGELFF	TGTGCCAGCTCGGACCGGACCGGGGAGCTGTTTTTT	NA	TRBV7-3	TRBJ2-2	12	few
CASSLVWGGYTF	TGTGCCAGCAGCTTAGTGTGGGGAGGCTACACCTTC	NA	TRBV7-6	TRBJ1-2	12	few
CASSLRQGLAGVDTQYF	TGTGCCAGCAGCTTAAGGCAGGGACTAGCGGGGGTGGATACGCAGTATTTT	TRBD2	TRBV7-2	TRBJ2-3	17	many
CASSYPTDRALHDGELFF	TGTGCCAGCAGTTACCCCACGGACAGGGCCCTCCATGACGGGGAGCTGTTTTTT	TRBD1	TRBV6-2/TRBV6-3	TRBJ2-2	18	few
CASTGQFTRGRANYGYTF	TGTGCCAGCACGGGACAGTTCACCCGAGGACGGGCTAACTATGGCTACACCTTC	TRBD1	TRBV7-9	TRBJ1-2	18	many
CASTTESLRHQPQHF	TGTGCCAGTACCACAGAGTCCCTCCGACATCAGCCCCAGCATTTT	NA	TRBV19	TRBJ1-5	15	NA
CAIRIKTGNSTDTQYF	TGTGCCATCAGGATTAAGACAGGGAATAGCACAGATACGCAGTATTTT	TRBD1	TRBV10-3	TRBJ2-3	16	NA
CASSHGQNTEAFF	TGTGCCAGCAGTCACGGACAGAACACTGAAGCTTTCTTT	NA	TRBV6-2/TRBV6-3	TRBJ1-1	13	many
CASSPNPGATSYNEQFF	TGTGCCAGCTCACCGAACCCTGGTGCAACCTCCTACAATGAGCAGTTCTTC	NA	TRBV18	TRBJ2-1	17	NA
CSARDTWSGTNTGELFF	TGCAGTGCTAGAGATACCTGGAGCGGGACAAACACCGGGGAGCTGTTTTTT	NA	TRBV20-1	TRBJ2-2	17	NA
CASSEGTGVLIQHF	TGTGCCAGCAGTGAAGGAACAGGGGTTCTAATCCAGCATTTT	TRBD1	TRBV6-1	TRBJ1-5	14	NA
CASSLGGRAFSGANVLTF	TGTGCCAGCAGCTTAGGGGGCAGGGCCTTCTCTGGGGCCAACGTCCTGACTTTC	NA	TRBV7-2	TRBJ2-6	18	many
CASSSGRAGATRITDTQYF	TGTGCCAGCAGCTCCGGGCGAGCGGGGGCCACGCGGATCACAGATACGCAGTATTTT	TRBD2	TRBV11-2	TRBJ2-3	19	many
CASSLGGGPHNEQFF	TGTGCCAGCAGCTTAGGCGGGGGGCCTCACAATGAGCAGTTCTTC	TRBD2	TRBV7-9	TRBJ2-1	15	few
CASSLSATGVEQFF	TGTGCCAGCAGTTTATCGGCGACAGGGGTAGAGCAGTTCTTC	TRBD1	TRBV27	TRBJ2-1	14	NA
CASSEESGLAGETQYF	TGTGCCAGCAGTGAAGAGTCTGGACTAGCCGGTGAGACCCAGTACTTC	TRBD2	TRBV6-1	TRBJ2-5	16	few
CASGWTSGAETQYF	TGTGCCAGCGGATGGACTAGCGGGGCGGAGACCCAGTACTTC	TRBD2	TRBV2	TRBJ2-5	14	NA
CASSQHRDRGDPNYGYTF	TGCGCCAGCAGCCAACACCGGGACAGGGGTGATCCTAACTATGGCTACACCTTC	TRBD1	TRBV4-3	TRBJ1-2	18	once
CASSQEPVGGRMETQYF	TGCGCCAGCAGCCAAGAACCGGTCGGAGGGCGGATGGAGACCCAGTACTTC	NA	TRBV4-1	TRBJ2-5	17	NA
CASSPRDRGDGYTF	TGTGCCAGCAGCCCCCGGGACAGGGGTGATGGCTACACCTTC	TRBD1	TRBV6-6	TRBJ1-2	14	few